The 6 T cell receptor beta chains presented below share a single source sample, sequenced in a study of T cell changes during pregnancy in multiple sclerosis. Libraries were prepared by immunoSEQ multiplex PCR; TCRdb keeps only in-frame clonotypes and omits some of them. This sample has roughly 36,000 clones, with approximately 91% found just once. This specimen consisted of peripheral blood, obtained in the second trimester of pregnancy. The receptors derive from a female donor in good health, enrolled as a control in a pregnancy study.

The chain couples TRBV10-2 to TRBJ2-3, with 8 bases that match TRBD2. CDR3 length: 14 residues. The junction had 8 bases not matched to a gene; V was cut back by 6 bases and J by 6 bases. Germline V gene data show CDR1 as WSHSY and CDR2 as SAAADI. The CDR3 sequence: CASSGAGGQDTQYF. CDR3 sequence (DNA): TGCGCCAGCAGCGGGGCGGGAGGTCAGGATACGCAGTATTTT.

The chain combines TRBV2 with TRBJ2-1; no reliable D call. V shed 5 bases and J shed 7 bases, with 6 bases lying between them. The V gene's germline CDR1 is SNHLY and CDR2 FYNNEI. The CDR3 spans 11 residues. The CDR3 DNA reads as TGTGCCAGCAGTCTTAAAAATGAGCAGTTCTTC. Residues: CASSLKNEQFF.

The CDR3 here is CASRGAGGHNMNEQFF. The CDR3 DNA follows: TGCGCCAGCAGAGGGGCAGGGGGACATAATATGAATGAGCAGTTCTTC. The chain uses TRBV5-1 and TRBJ2-1, with TRBD1 matching 7 bases. There are 16 residues in the CDR3. V shed 5 bases and J 7 bases; nucleotides not matched to a gene: 15. Germline V gene lookup returns CDR1 SGHRS and CDR2 YFSETQ. Combining the CDR3 with reference TRBV5-1 and TRBJ2-1 gives the whole variable domain KAGVTQTPRYLIKTRGQQVTLSCSPISGHRSVSWYQQTPGQGLQFLFEYFSETQRNKGNFPGRFSGRQFSNSRSEMNVSTLELGDSALYLCASRGAGGHNMNEQFFGPGTRLTVL.

V usage is TRBV7-2 and J usage is TRBJ2-2, with TRBD2 identical over 7 bases. Trimming removed 5 bases from V and 5 bases from J; junction bases left unmatched: 5. Germline lookup yields CDR1 SGHTA and CDR2 FQGNSA. CDR3 length: 14 residues. The CDR3 nucleotides are TGTGCCAGCAGCATGGGAGGGTATACCGGGGAGCTGTTTTTT. This codes for CASSMGGYTGELFF.

This clone occurred once. The chain is built from TRBV7-9 and TRBJ2-7, with 8 nucleotides matching TRBD1. Germline CDR1 is SEHNR and CDR2 is FQNEAQ (reference sequence). The CDR3 has 16 residues. V gave up 4 bases and J gave up 3 bases; unmatched junction bases: 11. Here the CDR3 reads CASSSDRGPSLYEQYF. CDR3 DNA: TGTGCCAGCAGCTCAGACAGGGGACCCTCCCTCTACGAGCAGTACTTC. The whole variable domain, filled in from reference TRBV7-9 and TRBJ2-7, reads DTGVSQNPRHKITKRGQNVTFRCDPISEHNRLYWYRQTLGQGPEFLTYFQNEAQLEKSRLLSDRFSAERPKGSFSTLEIQRTEQGDSAMYLCASSSDRGPSLYEQYFGPGTRLTVT.

The chain uses TRBV18 and TRBJ2-3; TRBD2 aligns across 7 bases. Germline values: CDR1 KGHSH, CDR2 LQKENI. V gave up 3 bases and J gave up 0 bases; unmatched junction bases: 6. This CDR3 is built from 16 residues. CDR3 in amino acids: CASSPGGAGSTDTQYF. Written as DNA, the CDR3 is TGTGCCAGCTCACCGGGCGGAGCGGGAAGCACAGATACGCAGTATTTT.